The TCR beta chain under discussion was sequenced for a study of identical twins. The CDR3 contains 14 residues. Per the germline V gene, CDR1 is WSHSY and CDR2 is SAAADI. V trimming: 6 bases; J trimming: 4 bases; junction bases outside the gene matches: 7. Carrying unique molecular identifiers, the cDNA also gained a universal primer site through template switching. TCRdb used MiXCR to reprocess the 5' RACE reads, holding one entry per CDR3 protein. Of 1.5 million or so distinct CDR3 sequences in the sample, more than 30% were seen once. The chain links TRBV10-2 to TRBJ1-2, with TRBD1 matching over 8 bases. Sequenced: cord blood. This sequence was found in a newborn girl in good health. Here the CDR3 DNA reads TGCGCCAGCAGGACAGGGGCGCGAGGCTATGGCTACACCTTC. Encoded protein: CASRTGARGYGYTF.